One sample yielded the 21 T cell receptor beta chains listed below, sequenced in a study of early T cells in non-severe SARS-CoV-2 infection. Each CDR3 protein is one row after TCRdb ran MiXCR on the 5' RACE reads. The profile shows approximately 47,000 distinct CDR3 sequences, around a tenth of them singletons. The input for sequencing was whole blood, taken at baseline. Receptor source: an adult who was a healthcare worker with PCR-confirmed SARS-CoV-2 infection or an uninfected control (not recorded which).

The sample holds many counts of this clonotype. J is TRBJ2-2 and V is TRBV11-2; 8 bases are a match to TRBD1. Trimming removed 4 bases from V and 2 bases from J; junction bases left unmatched: 6. The length of the CDR3 is 16 residues. Germline values: CDR1 SGHAT, CDR2 FQNNGV. The CDR3 DNA reads as TGTGCCAGCAGCTCCAGGGACAGGATCAACACCGGGGAGCTGTTTTTT. Its protein product is CASSSRDRINTGELFF.

There are many counts of this clonotype. This chain joins TRBV11-3 and TRBJ2-1; TRBD2 matches 8 bases. The CDR3 is made up of 14 amino acids. Germline-derived CDR1 and CDR2 are SGHNT and YENEEA. After removal of 5 bases from V and 6 bases from J, the junction contained 6 bases not matched to a gene. Written as DNA, the CDR3 is TGTGCCAGCAGCAGGGGACTAGTCGGCAATGAGCAGTTCTTC. Encoded protein: CASSRGLVGNEQFF.

The chain is built from TRBV2 and TRBJ1-2, with a possible D match to TRBD1 (5 bases). The CDR3 runs to 14 residues. CDR1 is SNHLY, CDR2 FYNNEI, per germline. Trimming cost V 6 bases and J 8 bases, with 19 bases left between them. The CDR3 DNA reads TGTGCCAGCAGGGAACAGGACCACTTCTTGGGCTACACCTTC. It translates to CASREQDHFLGYTF.

Only a few counts were recorded for this clonotype. This sequence joins TRBV21-1 and TRBJ2-5; the D call of TRBD1 is as the table states it, not checked on the DNA. TRBV21-1 is a documented pseudogene. The CDR3 runs 15 residues. CDR3 residues: CASITPGQYQETQYF. CDR3 in DNA: TGTGCCAGCATCACACCGGGACAGTACCAAGAGACCCAGTACTTC.

The table lists this clonotype with a few counts. V and J are TRBV20-1 and TRBJ2-2; D may correspond to TRBD1 or TRBD2 (6 bases each). The CDR3 is made up of 16 amino acids. The V and J ends lost 2 bases and 0 bases respectively, with 13 bases between them. Germline V gene sequence: CDR1 DFQATT, CDR2 SNEGSKA (reference sequence). The CDR3 reads CSARSGGTPNTGELFF. For the CDR3, the DNA is TGCAGTGCTAGATCTGGGGGGACACCGAACACCGGGGAGCTGTTTTTT.

This clonotype has at least ten counts. This chain uses TRBV4-2 with TRBJ2-7, with 9 bases identical to TRBD1. Germline assignment: CDR1 LGHNA and CDR2 YNFKEQ. V trimming: 4 bases; J trimming: 6 bases; junction bases outside the gene matches: 4. CDR3 size: 13 residues. CDR3 amino acids: CASSPGTGSEQYF. CDR3 nucleotides: TGTGCCAGCAGCCCCGGGACAGGGAGCGAGCAGTACTTC.

The chain uses TRBV20-1 and TRBJ2-7; possible D gene TRBD2, 5 bases. This CDR3 comprises 17 residues. Trimming stripped 2 bases from V and 3 bases from J, with 23 bases between. Per germline, CDR1 DFQATT and CDR2 SNEGSKA (reference sequence). The CDR3 DNA is TGCAGTGCTAGAAGGCTGAGGGTCGGGCAGGCCATCTACGAGCAGTACTTC. It translates to CSARRLRVGQAIYEQYF.

The J gene is TRBJ2-3, the V gene TRBV27; tentatively, D is TRBD1 (5 bases). The CDR3 extends over 14 amino acids. CDR1 is MNHEY and CDR2 is SMNVEV in the germline V gene (reference sequence). The V and J ends lost 6 bases and 0 bases respectively, with 10 bases between them. CDR3 nucleotide sequence: TGTGCCAGCAGCCCCAGGACAAGCACAGATACGCAGTATTTT. Translating it yields CASSPRTSTDTQYF.

This clonotype was counted ten times or more. This chain uses TRBV5-1 with TRBJ1-2; D ambiguous. This CDR3 has 13 residues. CDR1 and CDR2 (germline): SGHRS, YFSETQ. Trimming removed 0 bases at V and 0 bases at J, with 3 bases between. The CDR3 sequence is CASSLESNYGYTF. The CDR3 DNA follows: TGCGCCAGCAGCTTGGAATCTAACTATGGCTACACCTTC.

Only a few counts were recorded for this clonotype. The V gene is TRBV29-1, the J gene TRBJ2-2, with D possibly TRBD1 on 5 matching bases. From germline, CDR1 is SQVTM and CDR2 ANQGSEA. V shed 7 bases and J shed 3 bases, with 18 bases lying between them. The CDR3 runs to 15 residues. CDR3 sequence reads: CSAAQGPHHTGELFF. Here the CDR3 DNA reads TGCAGCGCGGCCCAGGGCCCGCATCACACCGGGGAGCTGTTTTTT.

V gene TRBV18 combines with J gene TRBJ2-6; D gene ambiguous. The germline V gene encodes CDR1 KGHSH and CDR2 LQKENI. V was pared by 3 bases and J by 0 bases, with 9 bases between. The CDR3 extends over 16 amino acids. The CDR3: CASSPTMASGANVLTF. The CDR3 DNA reads as TGTGCCAGCTCACCGACCATGGCCTCTGGGGCCAACGTCCTGACTTTC. The whole variable domain, filled in from reference TRBV18 and TRBJ2-6, reads NAGVMQNPRHLVRRRGQEARLRCSPMKGHSHVYWYRQLPEEGLKFMVYLQKENIIDESGMPKERFSAEFPKEGPSILRIQQVVRGDSAAYFCASSPTMASGANVLTFGAGSRLTVL.

This rearrangement joins TRBV29-1 to TRBJ2-7, with TRBD1 matching over 10 bases. This CDR3 contains 14 residues. The germline V gene has CDR1 SQVTM and CDR2 ANQGSEA. With V trimmed by 4 bases and J by 3 bases, 6 bases remained unmatched. The CDR3 here is CSVVLGQGNYEQYF. The CDR3, as DNA: TGCAGCGTTGTTTTGGGACAGGGGAACTACGAGCAGTACTTC.

This clonotype has more than one count but fewer than ten. The rearrangement uses TRBV7-9 and TRBJ1-3, with D uncertain. The CDR3 contains 14 residues. V dropped 6 bases and J dropped 0 bases, with 9 bases sitting between them. CDR1 and CDR2 from the germline V gene are SEHNR and FQNEAQ (reference sequence). CDR3 nucleotide sequence: TGTGCCAGCAGGTTCGGGAGCTCTGGAAACACCATATATTTT. It specifies CASRFGSSGNTIYF.

This clonotype was found many times. This chain joins TRBV11-2 and TRBJ2-3; D gene uncertain. V dropped 1 base and J dropped 8 bases, with 4 bases sitting between them. There are 11 residues in the CDR3. The germline V gene encodes CDR1 SGHAT and CDR2 FQNNGV. CDR3 bases: TGTGCCAGCAGCTTAGGGGGTACGCAGTATTTT. As protein: CASSLGGTQYF.

This clonotype was picked up a small number of times. The chain links TRBV27 to TRBJ2-3; D not resolved. CDR1 and CDR2 (germline): MNHEY, SMNVEV (reference sequence). The CDR3 extends over 15 amino acids. With 2 bases removed from V and 1 base from J, the gap between germline ends came to 10 bases. The DNA of the CDR3 is TGTGCCAGCAGTTTAAGGTCGTTGGGCACAGATACGCAGTATTTT. It codes for CASSLRSLGTDTQYF.

The chain employs TRBV6-1 and TRBJ1-5; maybe TRBD1 (6 bases). Germline-derived CDR1 and CDR2 are MNHNS and SASEGT. The V end was cut by 7 bases, the J end by 2 bases, with 12 bases between. The CDR3 consists of 14 residues. CDR3 nucleotide sequence: TGTGCCAGCATCGGGGGCTGGGGCAATCAGCCCCAGCATTTT. This sequence encodes CASIGGWGNQPQHF.

The rearrangement uses TRBV7-9 and TRBJ2-5, with D unclear. This CDR3 region has 15 residues. V was pared by 4 bases and J by 1 base, with 13 bases between. Germline values: CDR1 SEHNR, CDR2 FQNEAQ (reference sequence). CDR3 nucleotide sequence: TGTGCCAGCAGCTGGGATGAATCCGCCCAAGAGACCCAGTACTTC. Translation gives CASSWDESAQETQYF.

The sample holds many counts of this clonotype. The chain recombines TRBV7-2 with TRBJ2-5; D possibly uses TRBD1 or TRBD2 (5 bases each). Trimming stripped 6 bases from V and 1 base from J, with 12 bases between. Germline CDR1 and CDR2: SGHTA and FQGNSA. CDR3 length: 14 amino acids. Here the CDR3 DNA reads TGTGCCAGCAGTTACGGGGCGTTCCAAGAGACCCAGTACTTC. Protein sequence: CASSYGAFQETQYF.

The V gene is TRBV6-2 or TRBV6-3, the J gene TRBJ1-6; no definite D call. The CDR3 consists of 18 residues. V was trimmed by 2 bases and J by 0 bases, leaving 14 bases between them. Germline CDR1 and CDR2: MNHEY and SVGEGT. The CDR3 here is CASSYPSGTSSYNSPLHF. The DNA for the CDR3 is TGTGCCAGCAGTTACCCATCGGGTACCAGCTCCTATAATTCACCCCTCCACTTT.

The chain carries TRBV19 and TRBJ2-5; 10 nucleotides match TRBD2. The CDR3 has 15 residues. Germline V gives CDR1 LNHDA, CDR2 SQIVND (reference sequence). Trimming took 0 bases from V and 6 from J; bases not matched to a gene: 4. This chain's CDR3 is CASSIDWTSGKTQYF. DNA for the CDR3: TGTGCCAGTAGTATAGACTGGACTAGCGGAAAGACCCAGTACTTC. The entire variable domain, with the rest obtained from reference TRBV19 and TRBJ2-5, is as follows: DGGITQSPKYLFRKEGQNVTLSCEQNLNHDAMYWYRQDPGQGLRLIYYSQIVNDFQKGDIAEGYSVSREKKESFPLTVTSAQKNPTAFYLCASSIDWTSGKTQYFGPGTRLLVL.

This clonotype was counted at least ten times. V is TRBV6-6 and J is TRBJ1-5; D is unresolved. V shed 0 bases and J shed 5 bases, with 8 bases lying between them. This CDR3 comprises 14 residues. Germline CDR1 reads MNHNY; CDR2 reads SVGAGI (reference sequence). Written as DNA, the CDR3 is TGTGCCAGCAGTTACTCGATGACGCATCAGCCCCAGCATTTT. Its translation is CASSYSMTHQPQHF.